These T cell receptor beta chains were read from a single sample in a study of shared clonotypes between healthy human individuals. The table came from immunoSEQ multiplex PCR; TCRdb's copy has only in-frame clones and leaves some out. The data contain roughly 2,000,000 clones, approximately 95% of them singletons. What was sequenced was naive CD8+ T cells sorted from blood. Receptors originate from a man between 18 and 29 years old in good health. The CDR3 runs from the conserved cysteine through the conserved F or W. D genes are given only for firm matches. The listing skips clone size in some rows; elsewhere it reads once, few, many or a size class.

clone_size	v_call	cdr3_length	j_call	d_call	cdr3_aa	cdr3_nt
-	TRBV10-3	17	TRBJ2-2	TRBD2	CAISEVAGGQNTGELFF	TGTGCCATCAGTGAGGTAGCGGGAGGTCAAAACACCGGGGAGCTGTTTTTT
-	TRBV30	15	TRBJ2-5	-	CAWGFDGTYGETQYF	TGTGCCTGGGGGTTTGACGGGACCTACGGCGAGACCCAGTACTTC
-	TRBV6-1	15	TRBJ2-7	-	CASSDLTGSIYEQYF	TGTGCCAGCAGTGATTTAACAGGGAGCATCTACGAGCAGTACTTC
-	TRBV10-3	14	TRBJ2-7	TRBD2	CAISEGGSTYEQYF	TGTGCCATCAGTGAAGGCGGGAGCACCTACGAGCAGTACTTC
-	TRBV2	15	TRBJ2-7	-	CASSQIGTGNYEQYF	TGTGCCAGCAGTCAAATAGGGACTGGGAACTACGAGCAGTACTTC
-	TRBV4-1	15	TRBJ2-1	-	CASSQDINGDNEQFF	TGCGCCAGCAGCCAAGATATCAACGGTGACAATGAGCAGTTCTTC
-	TRBV7-2	13	TRBJ2-1	TRBD2	CASSLAGGNEQFF	TGTGCCAGCAGCTTAGCGGGGGGGAATGAGCAGTTCTTC
-	TRBV9	15	TRBJ2-2	-	CASSVLQGGTGELFF	TGTGCCAGCAGCGTCCTACAGGGTGGCACCGGGGAGCTGTTTTTT
-	TRBV27	15	TRBJ1-5	-	CASSLLGGNNQPQHF	TGTGCCAGCAGTTTATTGGGGGGGAACAATCAGCCCCAGCATTTT
-	TRBV9	14	TRBJ2-7	TRBD2	CASSVGGSTYEQYF	TGTGCCAGCAGCGTAGGCGGGAGTACATACGAGCAGTACTTC
-	TRBV29-1	17	TRBJ2-3	TRBD2	CSVFGLAGGPSTDTQYF	TGCAGCGTTTTCGGACTAGCGGGGGGACCTAGCACAGATACGCAGTATTTT
-	TRBV19	14	TRBJ2-7	-	CASSILGTSYEQYF	TGTGCCAGTAGTATCTTAGGGACAAGCTACGAGCAGTACTTC
-	TRBV7-7	13	TRBJ2-1	-	CASSLDSYNEQFF	TGTGCTAGCAGCTTAGACTCCTACAATGAGCAGTTCTTC
-	TRBV10-3	12	TRBJ2-3	-	CAINDEGHTQYF	TGTGCCATCAATGACGAGGGTCATACGCAGTATTTT
-	TRBV4-3	16	TRBJ2-1	-	CASSPVGGTKINEQFF	TGCGCCAGCAGCCCGGTGGGCGGGACGAAAATAAATGAGCAGTTCTTC
once	TRBV12-5	13	TRBJ2-3	-	CASGSGAADTQYF	TGTGCTAGTGGTTCCGGTGCGGCAGATACGCAGTATTTT
-	TRBV27	14	TRBJ1-4	TRBD1	CASSWSGGGEKLFF	TGTGCCAGCAGCTGGTCAGGGGGGGGTGAAAAACTGTTTTTT
-	TRBV29-1	11	TRBJ1-2	-	CSVRQGYGYTF	TGCAGCGTTCGGCAGGGTTATGGCTACACCTTC
-	TRBV7-9	16	TRBJ2-2	TRBD2	CASRGPGGLDTGELFF	TGTGCCAGCAGGGGACCGGGGGGACTAGACACCGGGGAGCTGTTTTTT
-	TRBV9	15	TRBJ2-2	-	CASSPGVVDTGELFF	TGTGCCAGCAGCCCCGGGGTAGTCGACACCGGGGAGCTGTTTTTT